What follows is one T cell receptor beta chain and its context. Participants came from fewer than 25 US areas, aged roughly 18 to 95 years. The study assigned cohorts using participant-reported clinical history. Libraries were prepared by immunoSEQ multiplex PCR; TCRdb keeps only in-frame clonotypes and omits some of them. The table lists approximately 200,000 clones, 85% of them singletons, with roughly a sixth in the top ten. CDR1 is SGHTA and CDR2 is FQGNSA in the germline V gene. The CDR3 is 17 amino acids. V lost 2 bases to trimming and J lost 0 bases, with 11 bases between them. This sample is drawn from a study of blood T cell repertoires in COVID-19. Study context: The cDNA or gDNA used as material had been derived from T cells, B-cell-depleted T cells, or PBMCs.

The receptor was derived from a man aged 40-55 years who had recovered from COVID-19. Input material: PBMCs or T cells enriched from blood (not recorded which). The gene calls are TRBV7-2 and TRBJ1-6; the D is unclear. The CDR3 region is CASSLLGSSSYNSPLHF. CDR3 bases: TGTGCCAGCAGCTTATTGGGCAGTAGCTCCTATAATTCACCCCTCCACTTT.